The present TCR beta chain was sequenced within a study of cytomegalovirus exposure and HLA in healthy donors. As to this clone: Antigen unknown.

The study, taken as a whole, reports: Certain indistinguishable V segments, among them TRBV6-2 and TRBV6-3, were excluded.

The germline gives CDR1 SNHLY, CDR2 FYNNEI. The CDR3 has 13 amino acids. Trimming stripped 4 bases from V and 7 bases from J, with 10 bases between. A multiplex PCR was run with 60 Vbeta primers and 13 Jbeta primers. Only in-frame clones appear in the TCRdb table, and some are missing; sequencing was by immunoSEQ multiplex PCR. The data show roughly 63,000 clones, roughly 80% seen once. The clonotype was recovered from a middle-aged woman in good health and CMV-seropositive. The sample consisted of PBMCs. The V gene is TRBV2, the J gene TRBJ1-4; D may be TRBD1 (6 bases). The CDR3, as DNA: TGTGCCAGCAGTGCAGGGGATGGTGAAAAACTGTTTTTT. This encodes CASSAGDGEKLFF.